This TCR beta chain was recovered during a study of blood T cell repertoires in COVID-19. In the original analysis: Cell counts per sample came from amplifying reference gene primers. Repertoires were generated with immunoSEQ multiplex PCR, while TCRdb's copy carries only in-frame clones and drops some. Clonal size and the V and J genes are those of that table, whereas D and trimming came from the DNA. Among some 180,000 clones, more than 65% were seen once, and the ten largest hold roughly 10%. Trimming stripped 3 bases from V and 11 bases from J, with 13 bases between. This CDR3 has 12 residues. The germline V gene has CDR1 MDHEN and CDR2 SYDVKM.

The V gene is TRBV28, the J gene TRBJ1-1; D perhaps matches TRBD1 (6 bases). The receptor comes from a man between 65 and 79 years old with active or convalescent COVID-19. Sequencing was carried out using peripheral blood. The CDR3 coding sequence is TGTGCCAGCAGTTTGAAGACAGGACGGGCTTTCTTT. Protein sequence: CASSLKTGRAFF.